What follows is one T cell receptor beta chain and its context. As yet, its antigen is unknown. Construction of TCR beta libraries was performed using quantitative 5'-RACE with molecular barcodes. TCRdb passed the 5' RACE reads through MiXCR, listing each CDR3 protein once. The data show 250,000 or so distinct CDR3 sequences, around 25% seen once. This sample was included in a study of CD8 T cells in ankylosing spondylitis. Study results and limitations: Disease-linked clones were reportedly significantly enriched in matched ankylosing spondylitis synovial fluid. For ankylosing spondylitis blood, a TCR beta motif of seven to nine highly homologous variants appeared characteristic.

The CDR3 covers 12 residues. Looked up from germline, CDR1 is SQVTM and CDR2 is ANQGSEA. Trimming cost V 2 bases and J 7 bases, with 11 bases left between them. Sequencing was performed on blood, either unsorted or a sorted T cell fraction (not recorded which). The clonotype originates from a male donor with ankylosing spondylitis or in good health (not recorded which). This chain uses TRBV29-1 with TRBJ1-2; D not certain. CDR3 sequence (DNA): TGCAGCGTTGAAAGGCGGGATGGTGGCTACACCTTC. Encoded protein: CSVERRDGGYTF.